These 3 T cell receptor beta chains share one sample of origin, sequenced in a study of vaccination effects on CD4 cells after COVID-19. Their target antigens are unknown. Only in-frame clones appear in the TCRdb table, and some are missing; sequencing was by immunoSEQ multiplex PCR. The sample has about 41,000 clones, roughly 70% seen once. The ViraFEST assay expanded antigen-specific CD4+ T cells with viral peptide pools before sequencing. A 10-day culture period preceded the isolation of CD4+ T cells. Vaccinated recipients, who were negative for nucleocapsid antibodies, had no history of SARS-CoV-2 infection. The sample consisted of CD4+ T cells from PBMCs cultured with HCoV-OC43 spike peptides, taken before COVID-19 vaccination. Subset noted: HCoV-OC43 spike overlapping peptide pool stimulation. The receptors were sampled from a human donor who received a COVID-19 vaccine.

This sequence joins TRBV21-1 and TRBJ1-2. TRBV21-1 has pseudogene status. This CDR3 region has 13 residues. Here the CDR3 reads CASSKWRGGGYTF. CDR3 coding DNA: TGTGCCAGCAGCAAATGGAGGGGAGGTGGCTACACCTTC.

V gene TRBV5-5 combines with J gene TRBJ2-3; perhaps TRBD1 as D (6 bases). Germline assignment: CDR1 SGHKS and CDR2 YYEKEE (reference sequence). The CDR3 totals 14 residues. V was cut by 1 base and J by 2 bases, with 8 bases left in between. The CDR3 region is CASSLQGYTDTQYF. The CDR3 DNA follows: TGTGCCAGCAGCTTGCAGGGGTACACAGATACGCAGTATTTT.

This chain uses TRBV9 with TRBJ2-3; 13 positions agree with TRBD2. V lost 4 bases to trimming and J lost 5 bases; unmatched junction nucleotides: 7. The CDR3 consists of 16 residues. CDR1 is SGDLS and CDR2 is YYNGEE in the germline V gene. The CDR3 protein is CASSPGTSGKIDTQYF. CDR3 DNA sequence: TGTGCCAGCAGCCCTGGGACTAGCGGGAAGATAGATACGCAGTATTTT. Together with reference TRBV9 and TRBJ2-3, the CDR3 gives the full variable domain: DSGVTQTPKHLITATGQRVTLRCSPRSGDLSVYWYQQSLDQGLQFLIQYYNGEERAKGNILERFSAQQFPDLHSELNLSSLELGDSALYFCASSPGTSGKIDTQYFGPGTRLTVL.